The T cell receptor (beta chain) under discussion was sequenced for a study of CD8 T cells in Susac syndrome. Random hexamers were used to reverse transcribe an amount of 0.5 to 1 ug RNA. Amplification of TCR beta CDR3 used immunoSEQ multiplex PCR across 54 Vbeta and 13 Jbeta. TCRdb processed the immunoSEQ multiplex PCR reads anew with MiXCR; each CDR3 protein has one entry. The sample consists of over 140,000 distinct CDR3 sequences, approximately 95% of them appearing once. TEMRA cells were FACS-enriched, while CD8+ and CD4+ T cells were negatively isolated. Specimen: CD4+ T cells from PBMCs. The sequence was obtained from a human donor with Susac syndrome.

The CDR3 DNA is TGTGCCATCATGAGGGCCATCACAGATACGCAGTATTTT. This encodes CAIMRAITDTQYF. The V gene is TRBV10-3, the J gene TRBJ2-3; D might be TRBD2 (5 bases). Germline CDR1 and CDR2: ENHRY and SYGVKD. Trimming took off 7 bases at V and 2 bases at J, with 10 bases between the two ends. The CDR3 length is 13 residues.